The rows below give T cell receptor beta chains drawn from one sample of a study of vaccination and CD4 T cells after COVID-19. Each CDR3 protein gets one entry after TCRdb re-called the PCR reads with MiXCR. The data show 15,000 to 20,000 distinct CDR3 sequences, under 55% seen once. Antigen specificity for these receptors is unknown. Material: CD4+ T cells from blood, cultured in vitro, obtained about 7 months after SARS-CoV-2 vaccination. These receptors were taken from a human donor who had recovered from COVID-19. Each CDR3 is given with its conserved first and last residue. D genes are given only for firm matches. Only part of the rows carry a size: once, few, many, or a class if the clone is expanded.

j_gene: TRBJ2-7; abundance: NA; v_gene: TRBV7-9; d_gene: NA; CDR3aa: CASSSFSGTAFYEQYF; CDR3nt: TGTGCCAGCAGTTCCTTTTCCGGGACTGCCTTCTACGAGCAGTACTTC
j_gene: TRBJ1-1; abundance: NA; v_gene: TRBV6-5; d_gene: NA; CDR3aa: CASTRWGGTEAFF; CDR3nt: TGTGCCAGCACTAGGTGGGGAGGGACTGAAGCTTTCTTT
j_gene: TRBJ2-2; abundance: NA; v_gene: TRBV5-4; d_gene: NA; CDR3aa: CASGRGSGELFF; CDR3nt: TGTGCCAGCGGGAGAGGGTCCGGGGAGCTGTTTTTT
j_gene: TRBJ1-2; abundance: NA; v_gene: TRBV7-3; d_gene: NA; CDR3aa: CASSGWAQSDYGYTF; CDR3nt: TGTGCCAGCAGCGGATGGGCCCAGAGCGACTATGGCTACACCTTC
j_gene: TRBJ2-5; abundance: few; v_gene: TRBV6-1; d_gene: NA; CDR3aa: CASRGRGYPSYQETQYF; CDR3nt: TGTGCCAGCAGGGGACGGGGGTACCCCTCTTACCAAGAGACCCAGTACTTC
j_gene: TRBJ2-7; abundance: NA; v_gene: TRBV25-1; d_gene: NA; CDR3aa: CASSEDRSSYEQYF; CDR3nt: TGTGCCAGCAGTGAAGACAGGAGCTCCTACGAGCAGTACTTC
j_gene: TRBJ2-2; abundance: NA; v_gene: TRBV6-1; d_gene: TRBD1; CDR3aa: CASRPGTGVTGELFF; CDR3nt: TGTGCCAGCAGACCCGGGACAGGGGTCACCGGGGAGCTGTTTTTT
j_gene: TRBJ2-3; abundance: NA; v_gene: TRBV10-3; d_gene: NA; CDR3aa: CAIRTEPPADTQYF; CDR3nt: TGTGCCATCAGGACCGAACCGCCGGCAGATACGCAGTATTTT
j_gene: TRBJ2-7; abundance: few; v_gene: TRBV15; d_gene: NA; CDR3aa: CATSPDVGGKQYF; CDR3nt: TGTGCCACCAGCCCAGATGTGGGGGGCAAGCAGTACTTC
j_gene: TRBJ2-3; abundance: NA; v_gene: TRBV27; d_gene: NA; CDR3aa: CASSLSTKTVTDTQYF; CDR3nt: TGTGCCAGCAGTTTATCGACCAAAACGGTAACAGATACGCAGTATTTT
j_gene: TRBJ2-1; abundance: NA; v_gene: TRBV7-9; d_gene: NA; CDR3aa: CASSLGTYNEQFF; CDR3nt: TGTGCCAGCAGCTTAGGTACATACAATGAGCAGTTCTTC
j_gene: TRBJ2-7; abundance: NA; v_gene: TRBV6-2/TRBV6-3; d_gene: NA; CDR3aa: CASSPWSASSYEQYF; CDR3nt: TGTGCCAGCAGCCCGTGGAGCGCCTCCTCCTACGAGCAGTACTTC
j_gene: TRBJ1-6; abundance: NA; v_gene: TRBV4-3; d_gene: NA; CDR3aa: CASSQDRMESPLHF; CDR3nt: TGCGCCAGCAGCCAAGATAGGATGGAATCACCCCTCCACTTT
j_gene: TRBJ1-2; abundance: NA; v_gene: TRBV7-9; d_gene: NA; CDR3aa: CASSFDSGSGYTF; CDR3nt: TGTGCCAGCAGCTTCGATTCAGGAAGCGGCTACACCTTC
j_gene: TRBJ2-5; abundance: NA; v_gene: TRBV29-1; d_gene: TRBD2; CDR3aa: CSVVAPGLAGATQETQYF; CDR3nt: TGCAGCGTTGTGGCCCCGGGACTAGCGGGGGCAACACAAGAGACCCAGTACTTC
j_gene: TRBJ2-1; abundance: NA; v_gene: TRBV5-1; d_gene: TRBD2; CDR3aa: CASSLAGVAGYEQFF; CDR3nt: TGCGCCAGCAGCTTGGCCGGGGTAGCGGGGTATGAGCAGTTCTTC
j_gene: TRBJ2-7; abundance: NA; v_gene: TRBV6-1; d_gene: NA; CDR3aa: CASSEVRWGVRGSYEQYF; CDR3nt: TGTGCCAGCAGTGAAGTTCGTTGGGGAGTTAGGGGATCCTACGAGCAGTACTTC
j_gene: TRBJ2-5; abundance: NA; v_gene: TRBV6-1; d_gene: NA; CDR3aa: CASSRPARETQYF; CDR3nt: TGTGCCAGCAGCCGTCCGGCTCGCGAGACCCAGTACTTC
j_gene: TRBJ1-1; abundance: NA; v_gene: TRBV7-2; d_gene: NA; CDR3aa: CASSTRQYNTEAFF; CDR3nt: TGTGCCAGCAGCACCCGACAGTATAACACTGAAGCTTTCTTT
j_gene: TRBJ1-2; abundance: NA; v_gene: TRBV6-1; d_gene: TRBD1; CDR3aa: CASSELTGAGYTF; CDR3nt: TGTGCCAGCAGTGAACTGACAGGGGCTGGCTACACCTTC